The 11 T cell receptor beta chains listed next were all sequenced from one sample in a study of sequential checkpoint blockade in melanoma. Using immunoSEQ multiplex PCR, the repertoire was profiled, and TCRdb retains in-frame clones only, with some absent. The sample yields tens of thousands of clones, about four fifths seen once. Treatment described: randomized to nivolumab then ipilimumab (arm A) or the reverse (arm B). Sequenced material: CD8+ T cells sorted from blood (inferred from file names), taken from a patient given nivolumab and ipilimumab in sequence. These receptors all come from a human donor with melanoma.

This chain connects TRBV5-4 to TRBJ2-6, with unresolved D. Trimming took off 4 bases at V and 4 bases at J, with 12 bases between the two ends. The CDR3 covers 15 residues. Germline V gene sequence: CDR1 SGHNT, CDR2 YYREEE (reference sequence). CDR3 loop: CASSGERGGANVLTF. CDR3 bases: TGTGCCAGCAGCGGTGAGCGTGGGGGGGCCAACGTCCTGACTTTC.

CDR3 DNA sequence: TGTGCCAGCAGCCCCCGCGCCGGCAGGAACTATGGCTACACCTTC. Residues: CASSPRAGRNYGYTF. The chain recombines TRBV7-2 with TRBJ1-2; D is undetermined. This CDR3 is built from 15 residues. Trimming removed 5 bases at V and 2 bases at J, with 15 bases between. Germline CDR1 and CDR2: SGHTA and FQGNSA. The full variable domain, with the rest looked up from reference TRBV7-2 and TRBJ1-2, is GAGVSQSPSNKVTEKGKDVELRCDPISGHTALYWYRQSLGQGLEFLIYFQGNSAPDKSGLPSDRFSAERTGGSVSTLTIQRTQQEDSAVYLCASSPRAGRNYGYTFGSGTRLTVV.

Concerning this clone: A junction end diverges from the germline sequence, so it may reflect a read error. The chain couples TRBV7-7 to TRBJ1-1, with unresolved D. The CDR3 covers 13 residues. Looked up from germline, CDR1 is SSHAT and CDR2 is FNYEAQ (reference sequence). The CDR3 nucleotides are TGTGCTAGCAGCCCCCTCAGAAACACTGAAGCTTTCTTT. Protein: CASSPLRNTEAFF.

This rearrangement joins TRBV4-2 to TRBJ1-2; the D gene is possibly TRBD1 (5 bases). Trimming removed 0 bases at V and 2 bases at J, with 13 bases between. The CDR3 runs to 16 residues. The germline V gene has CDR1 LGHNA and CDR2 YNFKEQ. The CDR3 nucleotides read TGTGCCAGCAGCCAAGATATGATAAGGGGCAACTATGGCTACACCTTC. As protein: CASSQDMIRGNYGYTF.

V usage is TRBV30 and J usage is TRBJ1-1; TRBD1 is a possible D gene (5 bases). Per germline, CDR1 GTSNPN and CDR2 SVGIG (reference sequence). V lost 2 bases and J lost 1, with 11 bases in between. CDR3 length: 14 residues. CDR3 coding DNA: TGTGCCTGGAGTATAGACAGCCGGAACACTGAAGCTTTCTTT. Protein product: CAWSIDSRNTEAFF.

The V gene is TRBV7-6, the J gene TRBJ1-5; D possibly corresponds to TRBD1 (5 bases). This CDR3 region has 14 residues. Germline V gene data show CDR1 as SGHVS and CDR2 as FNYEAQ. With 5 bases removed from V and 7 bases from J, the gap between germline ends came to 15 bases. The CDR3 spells CASSPVTGGQPQHF. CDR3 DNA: TGTGCCAGCAGCCCCGTTACGGGGGGGCAGCCCCAGCATTTT.

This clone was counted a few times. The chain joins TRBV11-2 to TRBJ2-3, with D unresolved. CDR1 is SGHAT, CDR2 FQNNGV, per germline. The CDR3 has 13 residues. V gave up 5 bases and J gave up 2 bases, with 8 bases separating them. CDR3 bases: TGTGCCAGCAGCCCATACTTCACAGATACGCAGTATTTT. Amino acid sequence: CASSPYFTDTQYF.

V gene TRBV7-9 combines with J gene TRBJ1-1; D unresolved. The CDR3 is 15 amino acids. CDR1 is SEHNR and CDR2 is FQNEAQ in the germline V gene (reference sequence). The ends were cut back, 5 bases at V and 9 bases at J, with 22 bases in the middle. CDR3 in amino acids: CASSQYPPGPNKAFF. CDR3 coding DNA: TGTGCCAGCAGCCAATACCCACCTGGGCCAAATAAAGCTTTCTTT.

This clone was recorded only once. For the CDR3, the DNA is TGTGCCAGCAGCCCGGGACTAGCGGGGAGCCGCACAGATACGCAGTATTTT. It codes for CASSPGLAGSRTDTQYF. The chain couples TRBV7-9 to TRBJ2-3; 13 bases fit TRBD2. J gave up 1 base and V 5 bases, and 6 bases lay outside the gene matches. CDR1 SEHNR and CDR2 FQNEAQ come from the germline V gene (reference sequence). The CDR3 length is 17 residues.

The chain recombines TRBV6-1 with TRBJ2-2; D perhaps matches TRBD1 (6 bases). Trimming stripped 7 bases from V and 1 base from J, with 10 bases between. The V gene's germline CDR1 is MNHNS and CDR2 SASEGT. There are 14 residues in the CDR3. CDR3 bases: TGTGCCAGCAAACCCAGGGGGAACACCGGGGAGCTGTTTTTT. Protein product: CASKPRGNTGELFF.

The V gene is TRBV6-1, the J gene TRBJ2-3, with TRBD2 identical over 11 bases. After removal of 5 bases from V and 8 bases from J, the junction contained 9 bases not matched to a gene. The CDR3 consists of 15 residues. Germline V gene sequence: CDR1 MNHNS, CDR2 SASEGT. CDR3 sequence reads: CASSLLAGDRGTQYF. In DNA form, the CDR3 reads TGTGCCAGCAGTTTACTAGCGGGAGATAGAGGTACGCAGTATTTT.